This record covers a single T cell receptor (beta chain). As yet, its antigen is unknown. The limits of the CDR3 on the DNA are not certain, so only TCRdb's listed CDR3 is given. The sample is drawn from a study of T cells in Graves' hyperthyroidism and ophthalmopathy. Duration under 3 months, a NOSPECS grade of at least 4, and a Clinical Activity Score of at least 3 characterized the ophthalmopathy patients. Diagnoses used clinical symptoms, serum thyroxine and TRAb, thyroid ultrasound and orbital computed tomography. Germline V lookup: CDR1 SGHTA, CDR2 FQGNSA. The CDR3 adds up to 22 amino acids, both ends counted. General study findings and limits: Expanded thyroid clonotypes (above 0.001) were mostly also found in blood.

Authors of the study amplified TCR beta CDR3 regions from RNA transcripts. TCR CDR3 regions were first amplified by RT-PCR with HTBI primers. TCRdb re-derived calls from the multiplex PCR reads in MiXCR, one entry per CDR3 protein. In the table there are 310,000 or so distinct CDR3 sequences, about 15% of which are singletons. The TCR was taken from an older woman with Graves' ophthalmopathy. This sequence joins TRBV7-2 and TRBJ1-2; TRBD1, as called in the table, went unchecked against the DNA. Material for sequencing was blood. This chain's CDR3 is CASSFYICSARDGGGLIYGYTF.